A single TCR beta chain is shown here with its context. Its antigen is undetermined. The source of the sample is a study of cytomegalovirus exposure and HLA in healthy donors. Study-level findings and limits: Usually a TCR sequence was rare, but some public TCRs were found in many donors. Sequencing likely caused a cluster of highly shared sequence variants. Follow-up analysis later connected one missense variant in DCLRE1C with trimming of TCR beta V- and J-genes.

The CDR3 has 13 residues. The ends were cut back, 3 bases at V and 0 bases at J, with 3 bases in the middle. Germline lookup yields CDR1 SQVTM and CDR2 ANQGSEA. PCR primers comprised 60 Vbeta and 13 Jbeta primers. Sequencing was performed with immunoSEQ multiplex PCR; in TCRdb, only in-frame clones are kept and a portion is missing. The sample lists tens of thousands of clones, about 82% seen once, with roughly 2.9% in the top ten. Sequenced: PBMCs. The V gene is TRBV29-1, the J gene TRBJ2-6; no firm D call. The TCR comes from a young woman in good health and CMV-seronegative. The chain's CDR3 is CSVEASGANVLTF. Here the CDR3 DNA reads TGCAGCGTTGAGGCCTCTGGGGCCAACGTCCTGACTTTC.